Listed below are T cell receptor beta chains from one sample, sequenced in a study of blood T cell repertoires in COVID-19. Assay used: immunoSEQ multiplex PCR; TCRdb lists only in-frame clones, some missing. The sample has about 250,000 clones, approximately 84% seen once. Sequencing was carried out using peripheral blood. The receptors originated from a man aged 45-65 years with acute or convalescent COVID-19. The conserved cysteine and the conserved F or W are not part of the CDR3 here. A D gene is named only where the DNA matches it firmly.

ASFSRDKETQY | . | TRBV28
ASSVAAGGTQY | TRBD2 | TRBV9
ASTSSRSGHRSYNEQF | . | TRBV13
ASSEFGGGVRF | TRBD1 | TRBV6-1
ASSQDKRRGTDTQY | . | TRBV14
ASVISSAYEQY | . | TRBV6-5
ASSFGTGGAETQY | TRBD1 | TRBV5-8
ASSEIGTGGYEQY | TRBD1 | TRBV6-1
AIMGRNTDTQY | . | TRBV10-3
ATSGEGSEQY | . | TRBV24-1
ATSRKQGAYLGGYT | TRBD1 | TRBV15
AWSGREGTQY | . | TRBV30
ASSAGVSDSPSYEQY | . | TRBV9
ASSFAGGRNTEAF | TRBD1 | TRBV7-9
SVPEAGVGGYT | . | TRBV29-1
AWSTYRNTIY | . | TRBV30
ASSATSSYNSPLH | . | TRBV9
ASSVTPAGGLRGNQPQH | TRBD1 | TRBV2
ASSPSHDRVGTGELF | TRBD1 | TRBV5-1
ASRAGTANTEAF | TRBD1 | TRBV13
ASSLAEEAF | . | TRBV7-9
ASSKTSGSDTQY | TRBD2 | TRBV5-5
ASTVDSDHSYEQY | . | TRBV6-6
ASSLDLRLGTYNEQF | . | TRBV11-3
AMRQGLESGNTIY | . | TRBV10-3
ASSINRGGTNEKLF | TRBD1 | TRBV2
ASSLNAGLH | . | TRBV5-6
ASSLGGLAGGRGTQY | TRBD2 | TRBV5-1
ASSLGDRGGREF | TRBD1 | TRBV28
AISARHQGGNTEAF | TRBD1 | TRBV10-3
ASRDWRVPQSHSPLH | . | TRBV2
ASSVGSGTWETQY | TRBD2 | TRBV9
ASSPGLAGGYEQY | TRBD2 | TRBV18
AWTQQMNTEAF | . | TRBV30
ASSSKGGAQNTEAF | TRBD1 | TRBV7-9
ASSRGYGYT | . | TRBV25-1
ASSLEGGWNTEAF | . | TRBV5-1